Shown below are 22 T cell receptor beta chains from a single sample sequenced in a study of blood T cells in healthy people across ages. A second PCR of 7 to 11 cycles used a sample-barcoded 5' primer and a J-beta primer mix. TCRdb reprocessed the 5' RACE reads with MiXCR, giving one entry per CDR3 protein. The sample has some 790,000 distinct CDR3 sequences, less than 35% seen once. The sample taken for sequencing was blood. Receptor source: a woman of 80 years or more in good health.

This chain uses TRBV7-2 with TRBJ1-1; tentative D call: TRBD1 (6 bases). Trimming cost V 1 base and J 5 bases, with 14 bases left between them. Looked up from germline, CDR1 is SGHTA and CDR2 is FQGNSA. The CDR3 spans 15 residues. CDR3 nucleotide sequence: TGTGCCAGCAGCTTAGATCACAGGGTAGAAACTGAAGCTTTCTTT. Its protein product is CASSLDHRVETEAFF.

The chain combines TRBV2 with TRBJ1-4; D not resolved. CDR3 length equals 15 residues. Germline loops: CDR1 SNHLY, CDR2 FYNNEI. The ends were cut back, 8 bases at V and 4 bases at J, with 17 bases in the middle. The chain's CDR3 is CASYGVFTGNEKLFF. CDR3 nucleotide sequence: TGTGCCAGCTATGGCGTTTTTACGGGTAATGAAAAACTGTTTTTT.

This clonotype was counted only a few times. A read error may be the cause here, since a much bigger clone is one base away. V gene TRBV12-3 or TRBV12-4 combines with J gene TRBJ2-7; 9 bases are shared with TRBD1. The CDR3 covers 13 residues. Losses at the gene ends were 6 bases for V and 12 bases for J; bases not matched to a gene: 12. The CDR3 DNA follows: TGTGCCAGCAGACGACAGGGGGAAGAGACCCGGTACTTC. Its protein product is CASRRQGEETRYF.

In its sample, this clonotype was seen many times. V gene TRBV29-1 combines with J gene TRBJ2-3; D not resolved. CDR1 SQVTM and CDR2 ANQGSEA come from the germline V gene. Trimming cost V 2 bases and J 2 bases, with 5 bases left between them. The CDR3 covers 12 residues. CDR3 in DNA: TGCAGCGTTGAAAAGGACACAGATACGCAGTATTTT. Residues: CSVEKDTDTQYF.

To note about this clonotype: A much bigger clone sits one base away, suggesting this may be a read error. The chain carries TRBV5-1 and TRBJ2-5; tentatively, D is TRBD1 (7 bases). Germline CDR1 is SGHRS and CDR2 is YFSETQ. The CDR3 spans 18 residues. V was cut by 4 bases and J by 0 bases, with 22 bases left in between. The CDR3 region has the DNA TGCGCCAGCAGCCCGGGGGCACAGGGGTCTCCGTACCAAGAGACCCAGTACTTC. Encoded protein: CASSPGAQGSPYQETQYF.

This sequence joins TRBV4-2 and TRBJ2-3, with 11 positions matching TRBD1. V was pared by 4 bases and J by 6 bases, with 6 bases of the junction left unmatched. This CDR3 region has 15 residues. Germline assignment: CDR1 LGHNA and CDR2 YNFKEQ. CDR3 DNA: TGTGCCAGCAGCCGGGGACAGGGGGTCAGCGATACGCAGTATTTT. Translation: CASSRGQGVSDTQYF.

With regard to this clonotype: A much larger clone is a single base away; this may be a read error. The chain has TRBV7-2 and TRBJ2-3, with D possibly being TRBD2 (6 bases). This CDR3 contains 17 residues. Germline V lookup: CDR1 SGHTA, CDR2 FQGNSA. This chain's CDR3 is CASGLGFRGTSTDTQYF. The CDR3 bases are TGTGCCAGCGGCTTAGGTTTTCGGGGGACTAGCACAGATACGCAGTATTTT.

There are many counts of this clonotype. A read error may be the cause here, since a much bigger clone is one base away. The chain has TRBV10-3 and TRBJ2-1; D is undetermined. Looked up from germline, CDR1 is ENHRY and CDR2 is SYGVKD. V lost 6 bases and J lost 4, with 10 bases in between. This CDR3 is built from 13 residues. The CDR3 sequence: CAIREGLYNEQFF. The CDR3 region has the DNA TGTGCCATCAGGGAAGGGCTTTACAATGAGCAGTTCTTC.

Turning to this clonotype: A much larger clone is a single base away; this may be a read error. The chain is built from TRBV20-1 and TRBJ1-2; possible D gene TRBD1, 5 bases. The V gene's germline CDR1 is DFQATT and CDR2 SNEGSKA (reference sequence). The CDR3 loop spans 17 amino acids. The CDR3 protein is CSGRDQGRDSSNYGYTF. Written as DNA, the CDR3 is TGCAGTGGTAGAGATCAGGGTAGGGATTCTTCTAACTATGGCTACACCTTC.

V is TRBV5-1 and J is TRBJ1-6; D is unclear. Germline V gives CDR1 SGHRS, CDR2 YFSETQ. Trimming left V 1 base short and J 9 bases short, with 17 bases between. The CDR3 sequence is 16 residues long. The CDR3 region is CASSLTVPSGGSPLHF. The CDR3 DNA reads as TGCGCCAGCAGCTTGACGGTTCCATCGGGAGGTTCACCCCTCCACTTT.

A few counts support this clonotype. The chain links TRBV12-3 or TRBV12-4 to TRBJ2-6; D uncertain. The CDR3 has 12 residues. V dropped 5 bases and J dropped 5 bases, with 4 bases sitting between them. CDR3 coding DNA: TGTGCCAGCAGTCTTTGGGCCAACGTCCTGACTTTC. Protein: CASSLWANVLTF.

Regarding this clonotype: A read error may account for a junction end that differs from germline. The chain recombines TRBV9 with TRBJ2-1, with 14 bases lining up with TRBD2. The CDR3 is 16 residues long. The V gene's germline CDR1 is SGDLS and CDR2 YYNGEE. The CDR3: CANSARTSGGLNEQFF. The DNA for the CDR3 is TGTGCCAACAGCGCCAGGACTAGCGGGGGGCTTAATGAGCAGTTCTTC.

The sample holds one count of this clonotype. The chain couples TRBV5-5 to TRBJ1-2; D might be TRBD1 (6 bases). Deletions cut 0 bases from V and 3 bases from J, with 15 bases between. Germline V gene lookup returns CDR1 SGHKS and CDR2 YYEKEE (reference sequence). The CDR3 is made up of 16 amino acids. The CDR3 loop is CASSLGDRQTDYGYTF. The CDR3 DNA is TGTGCCAGCAGCTTGGGTGACAGGCAGACGGACTATGGCTACACCTTC.

This clonotype was found many times. V and J are TRBV7-9 and TRBJ2-5, with TRBD2 matching over 8 bases. The CDR3 is 12 residues long. Trimming at V came to 3 bases and at J to 12 bases, leaving 6 bases not matched to a gene. Germline V gives CDR1 SEHNR, CDR2 FQNEAQ (reference sequence). The CDR3 nucleotides are TGTGCCAGCAGCTTTAAAGCGGGGGATAAGTACTTC. This encodes CASSFKAGDKYF.

On this clonotype itself: A junction end diverges from the germline sequence, so it may reflect a read error. The gene calls are TRBV5-1 and TRBJ1-6, with no clear D. From germline, CDR1 is SGHRS and CDR2 YFSETQ. The CDR3 covers 14 residues. CDR3 in DNA: TGCGCCAGCAGGGATCCGCAGGCCAATTCACCCTTCCACTTT. It translates to CASRDPQANSPFHF.

The sample holds many counts of this clonotype. This chain connects TRBV6-2 or TRBV6-3 to TRBJ2-7, with 14 bases aligning to TRBD2. The length of the CDR3 is 15 residues. Per germline, CDR1 MNHEY and CDR2 SVGEGT. With V trimmed by 5 bases and J by 6 bases, 6 bases remained unmatched. Here the CDR3 DNA reads TGTGCCAGCAGTACTCGACTAGCGGGGGGGCGCGAGCAGTACTTC. It encodes CASSTRLAGGREQYF.

At least ten counts were recorded for this clonotype. The CDR3, as DNA: TGTGCCAGCAGCGTAAGAGAAGGACAGTATGGGACCCAGTACTTC. It specifies CASSVREGQYGTQYF. V usage is TRBV9 and J usage is TRBJ2-5, with a possible D match to TRBD1 (6 bases). Germline V gene data show CDR1 as SGDLS and CDR2 as YYNGEE. CDR3 size: 15 residues. Trimming cost V 1 base and J 7 bases, with 17 bases left between them.

This chain connects TRBV21-1 to TRBJ2-4; TRBD2 was called by the table and not checked on the DNA. The closer fit of TRBJ2-7 to the DNA end suggests the J call may be wrong. TRBV21-1 is a known pseudogene. The CDR3 totals 17 residues. The CDR3 protein is CANSKRDLGDPTYEQYF. CDR3 in DNA: TGTGCCAACAGCAAAAGGGATCTAGGGGACCCAACTTACGAGCAGTACTTC.

This clonotype was picked up a small number of times. CDR3 residues: CASSEVGGGQPQHF. CDR3 nucleotides: TGTGCCAGCAGTGAAGTCGGGGGGGGACAGCCCCAGCATTTT. V is TRBV6-1 and J is TRBJ1-5, with TRBD1 as a possible D gene (5 bases). This CDR3 is 14 amino acids long. Germline loops: CDR1 MNHNS, CDR2 SASEGT. V was pared by 1 base and J by 7 bases, with 11 bases between.

This clonotype was counted at least ten times. The chain employs TRBV20-1 and TRBJ2-5; D is possibly TRBD1 or TRBD2 (5 bases each). There are 16 residues in the CDR3. Germline loops: CDR1 DFQATT, CDR2 SNEGSKA (reference sequence). The V end lost 2 bases, the J end lost 4 bases, and 20 bases lay between the germline ends. The CDR3 sequence is CSARPRGVTRRETQYF. For the CDR3, the DNA is TGCAGTGCTAGACCCCGAGGGGTGACCAGGCGAGAGACCCAGTACTTC.

This clonotype was observed a handful of times. The chain combines TRBV6-1 with TRBJ1-6; D ambiguous. The length of the CDR3 is 11 residues. Germline assignment: CDR1 MNHNS and CDR2 SASEGT. V gave up 3 bases and J gave up 15 bases, with 9 bases separating them. Here the CDR3 reads CASSEGIRLHF. The CDR3 coding sequence is TGTGCCAGCAGTGAGGGTATTCGCCTCCACTTT.

This clonotype was found a few times. The chain uses TRBV30 and TRBJ2-7, with D unresolved. With 4 bases removed from V and 5 bases from J, the gap between germline ends came to 15 bases. The CDR3 totals 13 residues. Germline V gene sequence: CDR1 GTSNPN, CDR2 SVGIG (reference sequence). The CDR3 loop is CAWNSSGPHEQYF. The CDR3 DNA follows: TGTGCCTGGAATTCTTCAGGACCACACGAGCAGTACTTC.